This T cell receptor beta chain was captured by sequencing in a study of vaccination and CD4 T cells after COVID-19. Study-wide context: It was a median around 92 days after diagnosis, with a range of 35 to 161, that post-COVID samples were drawn.

At the Johns Hopkins FTIC core, DNA taken from cultured CD4+ T cells was sequenced by way of the Oncomine TCR Beta short-read assay. In TCRdb, the PCR reads were re-called with MiXCR into one record per CDR3 protein. The sample contains 7,000 to 9,000 distinct CDR3 sequences, about 55% of which appear only once. Germline V CDR1 and CDR2: WNHNN, SYGVQD (reference sequence). This CDR3 comprises 15 residues. Trimming removed 6 bases at V and 2 bases at J, with 16 bases between. In the case of this clonotype: The target antigen is unknown.

As to treatment: approximately nine-day PBMC culture with coronavirus spike peptide pools or control peptides (ViraFEST assay). The sequence was obtained from a human donor who had recovered from COVID-19. The sample consisted of CD4+ T cells from blood, cultured in vitro. V and J are TRBV10-1 and TRBJ1-2; perhaps TRBD1 as D (6 bases). The CDR3 DNA is TGCGCCAGCAGCTATCTGGGGGGGGCCAACTATGGCTACACCTTC. Amino acid sequence: CASSYLGGANYGYTF.